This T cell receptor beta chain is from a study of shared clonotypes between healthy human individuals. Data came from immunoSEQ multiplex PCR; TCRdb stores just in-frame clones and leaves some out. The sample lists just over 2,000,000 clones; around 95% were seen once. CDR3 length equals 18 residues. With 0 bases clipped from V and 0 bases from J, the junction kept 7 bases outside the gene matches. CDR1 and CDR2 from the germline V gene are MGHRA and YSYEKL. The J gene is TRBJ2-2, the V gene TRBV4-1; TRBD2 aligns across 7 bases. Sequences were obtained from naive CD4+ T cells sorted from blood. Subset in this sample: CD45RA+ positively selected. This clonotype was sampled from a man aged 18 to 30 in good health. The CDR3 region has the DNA TGCGCCAGCAGCCAAGAAGAGCTAGCGGCGTCGAACACCGGGGAGCTGTTTTTT. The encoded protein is CASSQEELAASNTGELFF.